These T cell receptor beta chains were read from a single sample in a study of T cell responses to AZD1222 COVID-19 vaccine. Libraries were prepared by immunoSEQ multiplex PCR; TCRdb keeps only in-frame clonotypes and omits some of them. The table shows over 90,000 clones, with 80% to 95% occurring only once. Sequencing used peripheral blood, obtained on day 0 of AZD1222 vaccination. These receptors originate from an adult in good health. CDR3s include the opening cysteine and the closing phenylalanine or tryptophan. Fields, in order: clone size, J gene, V gene, D gene, CDR3 DNA, CDR3 protein. D genes are given only for firm matches. Clone size is shown for a subset of rows, as once, few, many or a class of expanded clone.

NA | TRBJ2-2 | TRBV12-3/TRBV12-4 | NA | TGTGCCAGCAGTTGGCAGATCGGGGGGGAGCTGTTTTTT | CASSWQIGGELFF
NA | TRBJ1-2 | TRBV28 | NA | TGTGCCAGCTCCGTCCTTTCCTATGGCTACACCTTC | CASSVLSYGYTF
NA | TRBJ1-2 | TRBV9 | NA | TGTGCCAGCAGCGACGGACACCTATATGGCTACACCTTC | CASSDGHLYGYTF
NA | TRBJ1-5 | TRBV6-1 | TRBD1 | TGTGCCAGCAGTGAAACGACAGGGTATGGGCAGCCCCAGCATTTT | CASSETTGYGQPQHF
NA | TRBJ1-1 | TRBV3-1/TRBV3-2 | NA | TGTGCCAGCAGCCAAGCGGGGCGGGGCACTGAAGCTTTCTTT | CASSQAGRGTEAFF
few | TRBJ1-1 | TRBV6-6 | NA | TGTGCCAGCAGAGAGGGATTCACTGAAGCTTTCTTT | CASREGFTEAFF
NA | TRBJ2-4 | TRBV3-1/TRBV3-2 | TRBD2 | TGTGCCAGCAGCCAAGAAGATAATTTAGCGGGGGGGACAGCCAAAAACATTCAGTACTTC | CASSQEDNLAGGTAKNIQYF
NA | TRBJ2-1 | TRBV9 | TRBD2 | TGTGCCAGCAGCGAACTAGCGGGGGGGATTTTTGGGCAGTTCTTC | CASSELAGGIFGQFF
NA | TRBJ1-2 | TRBV25-1 | TRBD1 | TGTGCCAGCAGTGGACAGGGTGATTCAGACGGCTACACCTTC | CASSGQGDSDGYTF
NA | TRBJ2-7 | TRBV19 | NA | TGTGCCAGTAGTAATCTCGACGAGCAGTACTTC | CASSNLDEQYF
NA | TRBJ1-1 | TRBV7-9 | NA | TGTGCCAGCAGCCCTAAGGCCAGACTGAACACTGAAGCTTTCTTT | CASSPKARLNTEAFF
NA | TRBJ2-2 | TRBV30 | NA | TGTGCCTGGAGTATCAGGGGATTGGAAACCGGGGAGCTGTTTTTT | CAWSIRGLETGELFF
few | TRBJ2-2 | TRBV7-9 | TRBD2 | TGTGCCAGCAGCTTATCCCGGGGGGGATGGACCGGGGAGCTGTTTTTT | CASSLSRGGWTGELFF
NA | TRBJ1-3 | TRBV11-2 | NA | TGTGCCAGCAGCTCCAGGTCATCTGGAAACACCATATATTTT | CASSSRSSGNTIYF
NA | TRBJ2-5 | TRBV11-2 | NA | TGTGCCAGCAGGGACGGGTACCAAGAGACCCAGTACTTC | CASRDGYQETQYF
NA | TRBJ2-7 | TRBV13 | NA | TGTGCCAGCAGGCGGTCCGGGGGCACCTACGAGCAGTACTTC | CASRRSGGTYEQYF
NA | TRBJ2-7 | TRBV11-2 | TRBD2 | TGTGCCAGCAGCCAGGATCTAGCGGGGGGGCGGGCGCAGTACTTC | CASSQDLAGGRAQYF
NA | TRBJ1-1 | TRBV3-1/TRBV3-2 | NA | TGTGCCAGCAGCCAGGAACAGGGTAACCATGAAGCTTTCTTT | CASSQEQGNHEAFF
NA | TRBJ2-2 | TRBV7-3 | NA | TGTGCCAGCAGCTTCTCCGGGGACACCGGGGAGCTGTTTTTT | CASSFSGDTGELFF
NA | TRBJ1-3 | TRBV6-1 | NA | TGTGCCAGCAGTGTGAGGGGACCCCAGCTTGGAAACACCATATATTTT | CASSVRGPQLGNTIYF
NA | TRBJ2-7 | TRBV7-9 | TRBD1 | TGTGCCAGCAGCCCTCGGGACAGGGGGAAAGGCTCCTACGAGCAGTACTTC | CASSPRDRGKGSYEQYF
NA | TRBJ2-7 | TRBV18 | NA | TGTGCCAGCTCACCCGGGACTCTATCCTACGAGCAGTACTTC | CASSPGTLSYEQYF
once | TRBJ2-1 | TRBV5-4 | TRBD2 | TGTGCCAGCAGCCGCGGGGGGGGCTCATACAATGAGCAGTTCTTC | CASSRGGGSYNEQFF
NA | TRBJ1-6 | TRBV2 | TRBD1 | TGTGCCAGCAGGAGGGATTCAGGGGGGGATTCACCCCTCCACTTT | CASRRDSGGDSPLHF
NA | TRBJ2-5 | TRBV5-4 | TRBD1 | TGTGCCAGCAGCTCCCAAACCGGACAGGGGGGAGAGACCCAGTACTTC | CASSSQTGQGGETQYF
NA | TRBJ1-1 | TRBV5-1 | TRBD1 | TGCGCCAGCAGCGAGACAGGGGGCACTGAAGCTTTCTTT | CASSETGGTEAFF
few | TRBJ2-3 | TRBV5-5 | NA | TGTGCCAGCAGCCGAACTAGCCCAGATACGCAGTATTTT | CASSRTSPDTQYF
once | TRBJ1-1 | TRBV7-2 | NA | TGTGCCAGCAGCTTATCGTCACAGGGATACGCTGAAGCTTTCTTT | CASSLSSQGYAEAFF
once | TRBJ1-3 | TRBV5-4 | TRBD1 | TGTGCCATTGGACAGGGGGATGGCACCATATATTTT | CAIGQGDGTIYF
NA | TRBJ2-7 | TRBV15 | NA | TGTGCCACCAGCACCAGGAACGGCGCCTACGAGCAGTACTTC | CATSTRNGAYEQYF
NA | TRBJ2-7 | TRBV29-1 | NA | TGCAGCGGTAAGATGGGCTACGAGCAGTACTTC | CSGKMGYEQYF
once | TRBJ1-1 | TRBV29-1 | NA | TGCAGCGTGAGCTTTGGCACTGAAGCTTTCTTT | CSVSFGTEAFF
NA | TRBJ1-4 | TRBV28 | TRBD1 | TGTGCCAGCAGTTTATTTTTTGGGACAGGGAATGAAAAACTGTTTTTT | CASSLFFGTGNEKLFF
NA | TRBJ1-1 | TRBV29-1 | NA | TGCAGCGTTGTTCGGACGAACACTGAAGCTTTCTTT | CSVVRTNTEAFF
few | TRBJ1-2 | TRBV15 | NA | TGTGCCACCAGCCCAGCGGGCAGGGACTATGGCTACACCTTC | CATSPAGRDYGYTF
once | TRBJ2-1 | TRBV2 | NA | TGTGGGGAAGGAAATGAGCAGTTCTTC | CGEGNEQFF
NA | TRBJ1-2 | TRBV24-1 | NA | TGTGCCACCGAGATGTCCCTTGGAAACTATGGCTACACCTTC | CATEMSLGNYGYTF
NA | TRBJ2-3 | TRBV5-1 | TRBD2 | TGCGCCAGCAGCTTTACAGCGGGGGGCACAGATACGCAGTATTTT | CASSFTAGGTDTQYF
NA | TRBJ2-3 | TRBV2 | TRBD2 | TGTGCCAGTGAGGATGATAGCGGGGGCACAGATACGCAGTATTTT | CASEDDSGGTDTQYF
once | TRBJ2-2 | TRBV6-6 | NA | TGTGCCAGCAGTTACGGCCCGCAGGTTTCCGGGGAGCTGTTTTTT | CASSYGPQVSGELFF
NA | TRBJ2-7 | TRBV7-9 | NA | TGTGCCAGCAGCCTTGACGGAACCAACTCCTACGAGCAGTACTTC | CASSLDGTNSYEQYF
NA | TRBJ1-2 | TRBV12-3/TRBV12-4 | NA | TGTGCCAGCAGTCAGGGGCGTTATGGCTACACCTTC | CASSQGRYGYTF
NA | TRBJ1-2 | TRBV27 | NA | TGTGCCAGCAGAAGGGGCGCAGGCTATGGCTACACCTTC | CASRRGAGYGYTF
NA | TRBJ1-2 | TRBV9 | TRBD1 | TGTGCCAGCAGCGACCGGGACAGGGGAGATGGCTACACCTTC | CASSDRDRGDGYTF
NA | TRBJ2-1 | TRBV13 | TRBD1 | TGTGCCAGCAGCTTCCTGGACAGGGTGGGCTACAATGAGCAGTTCTTC | CASSFLDRVGYNEQFF